A single T cell receptor beta chain is shown here with its context. Its antigen remains unidentified. The CDR3 is 15 amino acids. Trimming pared 0 bases from V and 3 bases from J, leaving 9 bases between. Germline V gene lookup returns CDR1 MGHRA and CDR2 YSYEKL. The entry originates in a study of beta chain features in type 1 diabetes. Expressed TCRB transcripts were sequenced after all isolated RNA was converted to cDNA. Sequencing used immunoSEQ multiplex PCR; TCRdb keeps in-frame clones, though not all of them. The sample contains about 230,000 clones, 16% of which appear only once. Study results and caveats: The analysis here could not establish whether HLA type shapes TCRB rearrangement. Moderately but significantly shorter TCRB CDR3s were found in Type 1 diabetes patients in all four CD4+ subsets. cDNA sequencing could over-represent cells with high TCR expression.

This receptor was taken from a man between 25 and 39 years old with type 1 diabetes. The gene calls are TRBV4-1 and TRBJ2-1, with D perhaps assigned TRBD1 or TRBD2 (5 bases each). Sequencing used naive CD4+ T cells from blood. CDR3 nucleotide sequence: TGCGCCAGCAGCCAAGATTGGGACGTCTACAATGAGCAGTTCTTC. It specifies CASSQDWDVYNEQFF.